Here is one T cell receptor beta chain with its context. Germline-derived CDR1 and CDR2 are MGHDK and SYGVNS. The CDR3 consists of 14 residues. This sample is part of a study of shared clonotypes between healthy human individuals. Produced via immunoSEQ multiplex PCR; TCRdb's table is partial and in-frame only. The sample lists about 2 million clones, about 95% occurring once. The receptor's source is a man between 18 and 35 years old in good health. Source material: naive CD4+ T cells sorted from blood. Subset indicated: CD45RA+ positively selected. The gene calls are TRBV25-1 and TRBJ2-5, with TRBD2 matching 7 bases. Matching the DNA end better, TRBJ2-7 makes the J call doubtful. This chain's CDR3 is CASSESGGPYEQYF. As DNA, the CDR3 is TGTGCCAGCAGTGAGTCGGGGGGACCCTACGAGCAGTACTTC.